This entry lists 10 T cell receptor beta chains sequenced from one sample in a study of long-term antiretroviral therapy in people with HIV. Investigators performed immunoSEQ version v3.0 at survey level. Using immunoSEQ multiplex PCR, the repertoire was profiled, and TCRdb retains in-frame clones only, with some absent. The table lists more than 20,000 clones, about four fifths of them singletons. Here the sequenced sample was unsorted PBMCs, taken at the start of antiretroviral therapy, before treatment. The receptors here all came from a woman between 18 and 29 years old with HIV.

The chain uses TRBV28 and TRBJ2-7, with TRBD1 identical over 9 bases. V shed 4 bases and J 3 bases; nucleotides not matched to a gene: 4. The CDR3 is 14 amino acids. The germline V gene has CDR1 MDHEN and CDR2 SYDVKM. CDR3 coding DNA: TGTGCCAGCAGTTCGGGACAGGGTTTCTACGAGCAGTACTTC. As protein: CASSSGQGFYEQYF.

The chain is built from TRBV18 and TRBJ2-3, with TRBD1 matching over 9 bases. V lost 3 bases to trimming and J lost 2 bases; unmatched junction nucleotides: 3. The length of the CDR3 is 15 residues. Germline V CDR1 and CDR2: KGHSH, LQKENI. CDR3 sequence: CASSPTGGATDTQYF. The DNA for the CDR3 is TGTGCCAGCTCACCGACAGGGGGGGCCACAGATACGCAGTATTTT.

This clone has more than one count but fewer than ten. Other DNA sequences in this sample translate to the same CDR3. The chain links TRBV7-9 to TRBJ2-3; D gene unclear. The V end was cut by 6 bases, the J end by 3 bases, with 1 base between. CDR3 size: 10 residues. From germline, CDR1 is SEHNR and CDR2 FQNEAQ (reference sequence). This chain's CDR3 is CASSTDTQYF. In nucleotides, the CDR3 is TGTGCCAGCAGTACAGATACGCAGTATTTT.

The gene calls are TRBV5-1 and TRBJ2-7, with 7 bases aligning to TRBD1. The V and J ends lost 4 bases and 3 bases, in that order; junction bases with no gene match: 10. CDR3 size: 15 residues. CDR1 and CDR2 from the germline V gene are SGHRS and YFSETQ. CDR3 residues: CASSIGQARNYEQYF. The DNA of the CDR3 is TGCGCCAGCAGCATCGGACAGGCCAGAAACTACGAGCAGTACTTC.

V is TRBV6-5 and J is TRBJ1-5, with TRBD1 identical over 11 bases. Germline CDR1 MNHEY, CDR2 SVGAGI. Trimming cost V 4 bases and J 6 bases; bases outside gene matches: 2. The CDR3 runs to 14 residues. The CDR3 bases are TGTGCCAGCAGTTCGGGACAGGGGGTTCAGCCCCAGCATTTT. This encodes CASSSGQGVQPQHF.

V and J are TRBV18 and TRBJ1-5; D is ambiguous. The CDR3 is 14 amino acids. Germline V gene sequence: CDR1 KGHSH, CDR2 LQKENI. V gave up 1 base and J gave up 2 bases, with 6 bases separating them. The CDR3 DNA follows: TGTGCCAGCTCACCACAACAAGGCAATCAGCCCCAGCATTTT. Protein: CASSPQQGNQPQHF.

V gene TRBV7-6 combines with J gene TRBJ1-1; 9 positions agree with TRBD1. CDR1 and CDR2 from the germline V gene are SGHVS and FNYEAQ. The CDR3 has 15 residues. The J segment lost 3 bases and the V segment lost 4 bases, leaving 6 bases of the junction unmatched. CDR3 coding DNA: TGTGCCAGCAGCTCACCACGGACAGGGGACACTGAAGCTTTCTTT. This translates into CASSSPRTGDTEAFF.

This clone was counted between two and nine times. CDR3 residues: CASSFIGSNQPQHF. In DNA, the CDR3 is TGTGCCAGCAGCTTTATAGGGAGCAATCAGCCCCAGCATTTT. The gene calls are TRBV5-8 and TRBJ1-5, with unresolved D. The CDR3 consists of 14 residues. V was clipped by 2 bases and J by 1 base, with 7 bases between them. CDR1 SGHTS and CDR2 YDEGEE come from the germline V gene.

CDR3 DNA: TGTGCCAGTAGTATAGAACCGGGCCGCACTGAAGCTTTCTTT. It encodes CASSIEPGRTEAFF. The chain recombines TRBV19 with TRBJ1-1; no clear D gene. The V end lost 0 bases, the J end lost 4 bases, and 9 bases lay between the germline ends. The CDR3 is 14 residues long. Germline V gives CDR1 LNHDA, CDR2 SQIVND (reference sequence).

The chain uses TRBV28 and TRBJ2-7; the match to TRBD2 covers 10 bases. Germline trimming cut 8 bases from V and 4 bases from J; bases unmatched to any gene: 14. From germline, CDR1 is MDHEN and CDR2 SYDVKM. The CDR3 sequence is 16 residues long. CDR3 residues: CASGTLAGMNFYEQYF. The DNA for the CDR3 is TGTGCCAGCGGTACACTAGCGGGGATGAATTTTTACGAGCAGTACTTC.